Listed here are 14 T cell receptor beta chains from one sample, sequenced in a study of T-cell reconstitution after alpha-beta-depleted transplantation in children. Preparation of the TCRbeta library was carried out with unique molecular identifiers. TCRdb passed the PCR reads through MiXCR, listing each CDR3 protein once. The sample lists about 230,000 distinct CDR3 sequences; about 11% were seen once. This sample comprised PBMCs, obtained before TCRalphabeta/CD19-depleted stem cell transplant. These receptor sequences come from a child in the first two years of life with acute myeloid leukemia, due to receive a stem cell transplant.

This clonotype was counted once. Since a much larger clone is just one base distant, this may be a read error. The V and J genes are TRBV14 and TRBJ1-2, with D possibly being TRBD1 (6 bases). Looked up from germline, CDR1 is SGHDN and CDR2 is FVKESK. The CDR3 runs to 14 residues. CDR3 coding DNA: TGTGTCAGCAGCCAAGCTCAGGGGTTCTATGGCTACACCTTC. Translation: CVSSQAQGFYGYTF.

This clonotype was picked up many times. CDR3 nucleotides: TGTGCCAGCAGCTGGGGCGTCACCGGGGAGCTGTTTTTT. This gives the protein CASSWGVTGELFF. The chain carries TRBV5-4 and TRBJ2-2; a weak D match, TRBD1 (5 bases). Per germline, CDR1 SGHNT and CDR2 YYREEE (reference sequence). This CDR3 has 13 amino acids. V shed 3 bases and J shed 4 bases, with 7 bases lying between them.

This clonotype was recorded many times. The rearrangement joins TRBV20-1 to TRBJ2-7, with a possible D match to TRBD1 (5 bases). V lost 6 bases to trimming and J lost 5 bases, with 14 bases between them. This CDR3 has 12 amino acids. Germline V gives CDR1 DFQATT, CDR2 SNEGSKA (reference sequence). The CDR3 sequence is CSALRAGDEQYF. The CDR3 DNA reads as TGCAGTGCCCTCAGGGCTGGGGACGAGCAGTACTTC.

The table lists this clonotype with many counts. CDR3 nucleotide sequence: TGCAGTGCTAGAGATCGTGGAGATACGCAGTATTTT. It codes for CSARDRGDTQYF. The chain uses TRBV20-1 and TRBJ2-3; D remains ambiguous. CDR1 and CDR2 (germline): DFQATT, SNEGSKA (reference sequence). V was clipped by 0 bases and J by 5 bases, with 6 bases between them. The CDR3 sequence is 12 residues long.

This clonotype was picked up a small number of times. The V gene is TRBV20-1, the J gene TRBJ1-1; D is ambiguous. Trimming shortened V by 2 bases and J by 0 bases, and 4 bases separated the two germline ends. Germline V gene data show CDR1 as DFQATT and CDR2 as SNEGSKA (reference sequence). The CDR3 runs 12 residues. The CDR3 spells CSARKVNTEAFF. CDR3 in DNA: TGCAGTGCTAGAAAGGTGAACACTGAAGCTTTCTTT.

This clonotype was seen repeatedly, ten times or more. J is TRBJ2-3 and V is TRBV12-3 or TRBV12-4; D call uncertain. V was trimmed by 5 bases and J by 2 bases, leaving 11 bases between them. CDR3 size: 14 residues. The DNA of the CDR3 is TGTGCCAGCAGTGACTCAAGGAACACAGATACGCAGTATTTT. It is translated as CASSDSRNTDTQYF.

The rearrangement joins TRBV5-6 to TRBJ1-1, with D tentatively TRBD1 (6 bases). This CDR3 is built from 14 residues. Germline lookup yields CDR1 SGHDT and CDR2 YYEEEE. Trimming removed 6 bases from V and 1 base from J, with 13 bases in between. CDR3 in DNA: TGTGCCAGCACGGACAGTCCTAGGAACACTGAAGCTTTCTTT. Residues: CASTDSPRNTEAFF. The whole variable domain, remainder taken from reference TRBV5-6 and TRBJ1-1, is DAGVTQSPTHLIKTRGQQVTLRCSPKSGHDTVSWYQQALGQGPQFIFQYYEEEERQRGNFPDRFSGHQFPNYSSELNVNALLLGDSALYLCASTDSPRNTEAFFGQGTRLTVV.

The chain employs TRBV28 and TRBJ1-1; D not certain. Trimming cost V 2 bases and J 11 bases, with 12 bases left between them. The CDR3 contains 12 residues. Germline assignment: CDR1 MDHEN and CDR2 SYDVKM. The CDR3 loop reads CASSLKGYYAFF. The CDR3 nucleotides are TGTGCCAGCAGTTTAAAGGGTTACTATGCTTTCTTT.

This clonotype was seen many times. This chain connects TRBV29-1 to TRBJ1-1; no definite D call. The CDR3 length is 13 residues. The V end lost 3 bases, the J end lost 6 bases, and 14 bases lay between the germline ends. Looked up from germline, CDR1 is SQVTM and CDR2 is ANQGSEA. CDR3 in amino acids: CSVDGVGGPEAFF. CDR3 sequence (DNA): TGCAGCGTTGATGGGGTTGGAGGCCCTGAAGCTTTCTTT.

Many counts were recorded for this clonotype. This chain links TRBV7-9 with TRBJ2-1, with TRBD2 matching 11 bases. V lost 6 bases to trimming and J lost 5 bases; unmatched junction nucleotides: 6. Germline assignment: CDR1 SEHNR and CDR2 FQNEAQ (reference sequence). The CDR3 has 15 amino acids. CDR3 nucleotide sequence: TGTGCCAGCAGACCCCGGACTAGCGGGCACAATGAGCAGTTCTTC. Its translation is CASRPRTSGHNEQFF.

This clonotype was detected only once. The chain is built from TRBV4-3 and TRBJ2-2, with 11 bases identical to TRBD1. Trimming at V came to 2 bases and at J to 7 bases, leaving 3 bases not matched to a gene. The CDR3 totals 15 residues. Germline-derived CDR1 and CDR2 are LGHNA and YSLEER. The CDR3 here is CASSQRTGGGGELFF. DNA for the CDR3: TGCGCCAGCAGCCAAAGGACAGGGGGCGGCGGGGAGCTGTTTTTT.

This clonotype was counted ten times or more. The rearrangement uses TRBV7-3 and TRBJ2-1; D is possibly TRBD1 (8 bases). Germline CDR1 is SGHTA and CDR2 is FQGTGA. V lost 2 bases, J lost 5 bases, and 19 bases lay in between. The CDR3 spans 17 residues. The CDR3 sequence: CASSLFMGGTGNNEQFF. CDR3 coding DNA: TGTGCCAGCAGCTTATTTATGGGGGGGACAGGAAACAATGAGCAGTTCTTC.

This sequence joins TRBV30 and TRBJ2-6; no clear D gene. This CDR3 is 14 amino acids long. CDR1 is GTSNPN, CDR2 SVGIG, per germline (reference sequence). The V gene lost 0 bases and the J gene lost 0 bases, with 3 bases spanning the gap. Here the CDR3 reads CAWSVGSGANVLTF. In DNA, the CDR3 is TGTGCCTGGAGTGTAGGCTCTGGGGCCAACGTCCTGACTTTC. Based on the CDR3 plus reference TRBV30 and TRBJ2-6, the full variable domain is SQTIHQWPATLVQPVGSPLSLECTVEGTSNPNLYWYRQAAGRGLQLLFYSVGIGQISSEVPQNLSASRPQDRQFILSSKKLLLSDSGFYLCAWSVGSGANVLTFGAGSRLTVL.

This clonotype was seen many times. The V gene is TRBV27, the J gene TRBJ2-1; TRBD2 matches at 15 bases. This CDR3 comprises 19 residues. The junction had 12 bases not matched to a gene; V was cut back by 0 bases and J by 9 bases. Germline V lookup: CDR1 MNHEY, CDR2 SMNVEV (reference sequence). The CDR3 DNA reads TGTGCCAGCAGTTTATCGCCCCTGGCTGGACTAGCGGGAGGGCGTGAGCAGTTCTTC. It encodes CASSLSPLAGLAGGREQFF.